This T cell receptor beta chain was recovered during a study of cytomegalovirus exposure and HLA in healthy donors. Primers: 60 Vbeta forward and 13 Jbeta reverse. Data came from immunoSEQ multiplex PCR; TCRdb stores just in-frame clones and leaves some out. The sample has hundreds of thousands of clones; 65% to 85% are singletons. Study outcomes and limitations: From TCR beta sequences, most subjects' HLA-A and HLA-B alleles were reportedly predicted accurately.

After removal of 3 bases from V and 2 bases from J, the junction contained 7 bases not matched to a gene. Germline V gene data show CDR1 as WNHNN and CDR2 as SYGVQD (reference sequence). The CDR3 has 15 amino acids. Concerning this clone: What it recognizes is unknown.

V gene TRBV10-1 combines with J gene TRBJ2-7; 7 positions agree with TRBD2. This TCR came from a female donor in good health and CMV-seronegative. The sequencing input was PBMCs. CDR3 sequence reads: CASSDPGRSPYEQYF. Here the CDR3 DNA reads TGCGCCAGCAGTGACCCCGGGAGGTCCCCCTACGAGCAGTACTTC.